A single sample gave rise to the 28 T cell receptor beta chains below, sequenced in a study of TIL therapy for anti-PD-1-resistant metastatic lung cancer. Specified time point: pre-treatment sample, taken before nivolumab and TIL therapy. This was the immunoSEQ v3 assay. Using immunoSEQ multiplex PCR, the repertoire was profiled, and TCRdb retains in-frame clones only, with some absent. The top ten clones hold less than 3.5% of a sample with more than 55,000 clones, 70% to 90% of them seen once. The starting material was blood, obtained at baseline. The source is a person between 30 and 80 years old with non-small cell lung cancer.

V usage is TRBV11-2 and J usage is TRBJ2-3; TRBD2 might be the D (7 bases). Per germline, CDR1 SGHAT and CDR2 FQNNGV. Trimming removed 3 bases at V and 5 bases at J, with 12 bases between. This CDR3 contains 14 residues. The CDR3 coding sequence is TGTGCCAGCAGCTTGGGGGGGGGCTTAGATACGCAGTATTTT. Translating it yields CASSLGGGLDTQYF.

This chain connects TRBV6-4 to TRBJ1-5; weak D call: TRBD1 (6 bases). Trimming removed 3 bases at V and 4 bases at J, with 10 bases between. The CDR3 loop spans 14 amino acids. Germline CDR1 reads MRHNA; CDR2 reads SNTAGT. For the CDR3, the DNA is TGTGCCAGCAGTGAACAGGGAACGAATCAGCCCCAGCATTTT. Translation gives CASSEQGTNQPQHF.

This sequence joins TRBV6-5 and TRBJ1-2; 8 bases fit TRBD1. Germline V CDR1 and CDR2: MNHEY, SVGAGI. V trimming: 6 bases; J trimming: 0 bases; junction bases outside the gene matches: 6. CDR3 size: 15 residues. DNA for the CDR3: TGTGCCAGCAGCCGCCCGGGACAGGCTAACTATGGCTACACCTTC. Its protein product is CASSRPGQANYGYTF.

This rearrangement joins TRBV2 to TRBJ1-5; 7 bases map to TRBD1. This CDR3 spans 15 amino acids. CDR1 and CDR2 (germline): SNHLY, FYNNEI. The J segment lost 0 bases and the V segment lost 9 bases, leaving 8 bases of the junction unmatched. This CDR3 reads CASGQEHFSNQPQHF. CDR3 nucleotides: TGTGCCAGTGGACAGGAACACTTTAGCAATCAGCCCCAGCATTTT.

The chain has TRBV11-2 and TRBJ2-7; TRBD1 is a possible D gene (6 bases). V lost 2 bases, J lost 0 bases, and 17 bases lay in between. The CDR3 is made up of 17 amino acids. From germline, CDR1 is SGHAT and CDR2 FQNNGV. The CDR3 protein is CASSLSKIGTLSYEQYF. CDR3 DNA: TGTGCCAGCAGCTTATCCAAAATCGGGACACTCTCCTACGAGCAGTACTTC.

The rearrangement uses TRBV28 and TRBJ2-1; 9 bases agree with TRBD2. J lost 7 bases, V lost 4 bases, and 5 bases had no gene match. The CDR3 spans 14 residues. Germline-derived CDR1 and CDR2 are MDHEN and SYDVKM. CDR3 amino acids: CASSSLAGKNEQFF. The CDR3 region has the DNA TGTGCCAGCAGTTCGCTAGCGGGGAAAAATGAGCAGTTCTTC.

In nucleotides, the CDR3 is TGTGCCAGCTCACCAGGGGGCAGGGGCCTGCAGAGCGGGGAGCTGTTTTTT. It codes for CASSPGGRGLQSGELFF. The rearrangement joins TRBV18 to TRBJ2-2; weak D call: TRBD1 (6 bases). Germline V CDR1 and CDR2: KGHSH, LQKENI. V dropped 2 bases and J dropped 7 bases, with 20 bases sitting between them. The CDR3 has 17 residues.

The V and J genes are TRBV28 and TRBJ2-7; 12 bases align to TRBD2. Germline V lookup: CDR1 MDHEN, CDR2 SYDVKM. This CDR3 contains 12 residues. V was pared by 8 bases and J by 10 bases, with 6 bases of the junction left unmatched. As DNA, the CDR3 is TGTGCCAGCCACACTAGCGGGGGGACTCAGTACTTC. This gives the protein CASHTSGGTQYF. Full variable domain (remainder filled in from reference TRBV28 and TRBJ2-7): DVKVTQSSRYLVKRTGEKVFLECVQDMDHENMFWYRQDPGLGLRLIYFSYDVKMKEKGDIPEGYSVSREKKERFSLILESASTNQTSMYLCASHTSGGTQYFGPGTRLTVT.

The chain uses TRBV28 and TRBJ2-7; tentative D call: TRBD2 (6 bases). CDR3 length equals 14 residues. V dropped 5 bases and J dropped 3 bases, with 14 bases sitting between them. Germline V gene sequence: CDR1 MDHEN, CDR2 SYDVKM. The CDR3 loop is CASSPHRGIYEQYF. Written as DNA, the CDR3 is TGTGCCAGCAGTCCGCATCGGGGGATCTACGAGCAGTACTTC.

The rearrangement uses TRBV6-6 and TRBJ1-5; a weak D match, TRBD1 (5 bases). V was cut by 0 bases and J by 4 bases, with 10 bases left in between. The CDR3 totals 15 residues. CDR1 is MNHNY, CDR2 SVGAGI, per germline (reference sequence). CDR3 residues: CASSYSYRTNQPQHF. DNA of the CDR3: TGTGCCAGCAGTTACTCGTACAGGACGAATCAGCCCCAGCATTTT.

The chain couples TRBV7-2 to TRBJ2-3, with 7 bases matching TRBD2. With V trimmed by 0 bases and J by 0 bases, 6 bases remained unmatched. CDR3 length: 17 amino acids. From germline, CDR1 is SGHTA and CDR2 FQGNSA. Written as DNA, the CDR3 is TGTGCCAGCAGCTTAGCCCTACTAGCGTCTAGCACAGATACGCAGTATTTT. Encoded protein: CASSLALLASSTDTQYF.

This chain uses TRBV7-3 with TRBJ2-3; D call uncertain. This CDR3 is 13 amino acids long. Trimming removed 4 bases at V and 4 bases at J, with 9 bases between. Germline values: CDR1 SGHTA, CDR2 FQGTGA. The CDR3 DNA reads TGTGCCAGCAGCTCCAGAGGATCAGATACGCAGTATTTT. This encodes CASSSRGSDTQYF.

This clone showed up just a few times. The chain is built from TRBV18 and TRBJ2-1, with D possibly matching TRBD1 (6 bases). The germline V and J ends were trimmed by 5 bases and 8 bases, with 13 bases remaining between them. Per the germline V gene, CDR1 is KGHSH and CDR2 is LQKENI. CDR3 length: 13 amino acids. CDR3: CASSFRTVDEQFF. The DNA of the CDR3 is TGTGCCAGCTCATTTCGGACAGTAGATGAGCAGTTCTTC. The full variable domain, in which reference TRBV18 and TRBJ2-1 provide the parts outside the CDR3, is NAGVMQNPRHLVRRRGQEARLRCSPMKGHSHVYWYRQLPEEGLKFMVYLQKENIIDESGMPKERFSAEFPKEGPSILRIQQVVRGDSAAYFCASSFRTVDEQFFGPGTRLTVL.

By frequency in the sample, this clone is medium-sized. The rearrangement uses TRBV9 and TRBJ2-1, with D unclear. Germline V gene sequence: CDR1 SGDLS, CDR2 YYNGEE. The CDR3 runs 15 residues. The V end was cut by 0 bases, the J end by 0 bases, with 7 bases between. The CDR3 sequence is CASSVDPSSYNEQFF. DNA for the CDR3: TGTGCCAGCAGCGTAGATCCTAGCTCCTACAATGAGCAGTTCTTC.

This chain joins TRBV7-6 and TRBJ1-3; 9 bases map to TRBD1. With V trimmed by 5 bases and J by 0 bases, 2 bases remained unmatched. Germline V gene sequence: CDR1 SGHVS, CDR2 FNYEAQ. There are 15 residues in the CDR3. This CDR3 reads CASSLDRGSGNTIYF. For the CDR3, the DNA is TGTGCCAGCAGCCTGGACAGGGGCTCTGGAAACACCATATATTTT.

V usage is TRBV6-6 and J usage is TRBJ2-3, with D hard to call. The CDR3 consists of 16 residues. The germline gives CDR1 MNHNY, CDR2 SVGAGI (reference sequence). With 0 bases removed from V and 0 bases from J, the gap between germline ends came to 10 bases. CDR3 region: CASSYSGRLSTDTQYF. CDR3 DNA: TGTGCCAGCAGTTACTCCGGTCGGCTCAGCACAGATACGCAGTATTTT.

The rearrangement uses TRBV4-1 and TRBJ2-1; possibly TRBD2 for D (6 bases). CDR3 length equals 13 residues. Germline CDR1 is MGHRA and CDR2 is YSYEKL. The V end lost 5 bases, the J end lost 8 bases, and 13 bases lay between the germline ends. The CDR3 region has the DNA TGCGCCAGCAGCTCTCGGGACTCCTATGAGCAGTTCTTC. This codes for CASSSRDSYEQFF.

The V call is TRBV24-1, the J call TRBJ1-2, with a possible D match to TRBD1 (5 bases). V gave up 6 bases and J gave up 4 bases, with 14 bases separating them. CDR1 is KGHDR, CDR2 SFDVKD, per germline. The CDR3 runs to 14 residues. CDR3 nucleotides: TGTGCCACCAGTCCAGGGCCCCGGACCTATGGCTACACCTTC. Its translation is CATSPGPRTYGYTF.

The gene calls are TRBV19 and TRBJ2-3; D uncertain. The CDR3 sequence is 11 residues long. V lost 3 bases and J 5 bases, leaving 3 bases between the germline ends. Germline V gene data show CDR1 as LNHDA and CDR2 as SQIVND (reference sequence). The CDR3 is CASSIVDTQYF. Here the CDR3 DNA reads TGTGCCAGTAGTATTGTAGATACGCAGTATTTT.

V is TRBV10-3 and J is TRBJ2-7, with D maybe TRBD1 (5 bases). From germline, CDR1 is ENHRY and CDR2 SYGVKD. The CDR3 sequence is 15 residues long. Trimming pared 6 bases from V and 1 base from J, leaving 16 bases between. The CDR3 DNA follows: TGTGCCATCAGCGTTGGGGCTGGGATGTCCTACGAGCAGTACTTC. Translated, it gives CAISVGAGMSYEQYF.

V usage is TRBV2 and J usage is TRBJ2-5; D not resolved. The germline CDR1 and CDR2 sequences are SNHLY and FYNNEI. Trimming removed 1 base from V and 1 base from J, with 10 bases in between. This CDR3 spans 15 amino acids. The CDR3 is CASSEVDQFQETQYF. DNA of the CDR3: TGTGCCAGCAGTGAAGTGGACCAATTCCAAGAGACCCAGTACTTC.

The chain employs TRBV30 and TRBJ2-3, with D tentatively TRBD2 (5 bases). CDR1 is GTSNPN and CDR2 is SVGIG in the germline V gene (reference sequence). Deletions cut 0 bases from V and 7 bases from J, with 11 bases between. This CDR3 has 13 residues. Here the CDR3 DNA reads TGTGCCTGGAGTGTTGTCGAGCGGCATACGCAGTATTTT. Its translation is CAWSVVERHTQYF. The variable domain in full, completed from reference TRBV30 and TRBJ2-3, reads SQTIHQWPATLVQPVGSPLSLECTVEGTSNPNLYWYRQAAGRGLQLLFYSVGIGQISSEVPQNLSASRPQDRQFILSSKKLLLSDSGFYLCAWSVVERHTQYFGPGTRLTVL.

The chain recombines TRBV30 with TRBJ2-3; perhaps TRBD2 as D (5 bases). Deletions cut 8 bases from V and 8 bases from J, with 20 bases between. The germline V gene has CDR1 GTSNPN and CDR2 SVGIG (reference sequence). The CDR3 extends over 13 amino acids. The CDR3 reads CAALGGLLATQYF. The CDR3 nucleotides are TGTGCCGCCTTAGGTGGACTTCTTGCTACGCAGTATTTT.

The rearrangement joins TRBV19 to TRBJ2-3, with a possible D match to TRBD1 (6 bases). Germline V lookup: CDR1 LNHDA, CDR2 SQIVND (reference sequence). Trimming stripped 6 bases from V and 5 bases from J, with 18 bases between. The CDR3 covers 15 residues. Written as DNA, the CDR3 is TGTGCCAGTAGCAGCCAGGGGACAAGAGGAGATACGCAGTATTTT. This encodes CASSSQGTRGDTQYF. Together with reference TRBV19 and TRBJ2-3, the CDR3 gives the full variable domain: DGGITQSPKYLFRKEGQNVTLSCEQNLNHDAMYWYRQDPGQGLRLIYYSQIVNDFQKGDIAEGYSVSREKKESFPLTVTSAQKNPTAFYLCASSSQGTRGDTQYFGPGTRLTVL.

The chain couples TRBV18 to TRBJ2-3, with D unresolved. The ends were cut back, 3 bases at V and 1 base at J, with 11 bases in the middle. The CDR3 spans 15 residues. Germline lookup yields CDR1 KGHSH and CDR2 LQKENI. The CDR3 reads CASSPGTLGTDTQYF. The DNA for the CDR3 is TGTGCCAGCTCACCGGGAACCTTAGGCACAGATACGCAGTATTTT.

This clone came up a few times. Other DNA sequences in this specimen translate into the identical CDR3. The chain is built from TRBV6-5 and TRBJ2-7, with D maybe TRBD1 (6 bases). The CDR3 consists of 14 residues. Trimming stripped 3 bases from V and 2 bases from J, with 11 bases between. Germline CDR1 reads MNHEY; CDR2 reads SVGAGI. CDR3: CASSYLQGTYEQYF. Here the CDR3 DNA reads TGTGCCAGCAGTTATTTACAGGGTACCTACGAGCAGTACTTC.

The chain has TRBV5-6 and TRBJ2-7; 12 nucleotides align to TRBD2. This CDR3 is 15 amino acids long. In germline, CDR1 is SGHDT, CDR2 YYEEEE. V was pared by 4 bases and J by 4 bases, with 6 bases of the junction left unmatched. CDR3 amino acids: CASSPGLAGQYEQYF. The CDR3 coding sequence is TGTGCCAGCAGCCCCGGACTAGCGGGACAATACGAGCAGTACTTC.

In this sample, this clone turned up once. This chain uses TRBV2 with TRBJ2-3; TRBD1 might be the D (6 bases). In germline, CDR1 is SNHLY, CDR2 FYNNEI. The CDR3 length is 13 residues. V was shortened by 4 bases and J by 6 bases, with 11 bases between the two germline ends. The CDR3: CASSVEGVDTQYF. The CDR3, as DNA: TGTGCCAGCAGTGTTGAGGGGGTGGATACGCAGTATTTT.